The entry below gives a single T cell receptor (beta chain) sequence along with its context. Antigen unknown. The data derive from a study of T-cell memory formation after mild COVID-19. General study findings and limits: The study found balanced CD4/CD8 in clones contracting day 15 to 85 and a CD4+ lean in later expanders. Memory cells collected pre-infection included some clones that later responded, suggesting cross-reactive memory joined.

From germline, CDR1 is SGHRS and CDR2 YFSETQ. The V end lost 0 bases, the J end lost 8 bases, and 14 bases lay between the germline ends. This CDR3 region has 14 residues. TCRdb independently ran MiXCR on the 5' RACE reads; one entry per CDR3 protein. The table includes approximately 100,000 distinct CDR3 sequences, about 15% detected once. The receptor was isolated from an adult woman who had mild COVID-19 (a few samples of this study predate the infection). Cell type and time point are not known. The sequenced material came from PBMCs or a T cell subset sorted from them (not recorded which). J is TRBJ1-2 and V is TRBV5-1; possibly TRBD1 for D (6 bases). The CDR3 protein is CASSLGRGADGYTF. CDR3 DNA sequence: TGCGCCAGCAGCTTGGGTCGGGGGGCGGACGGCTACACCTTC.